One and the same sample provided the 29 T cell receptor beta chains below, sequenced in a study of CD4 T cells in relation to SARS-CoV-2 and coronaviruses. Before the COVID-19 pandemic, during about 2010-2019, CD4+ T cells were taken from unexposed donors. After about 11 days of culture, CD4+ T cells were isolated. Their recognized antigens are unknown. Sequenced by immunoSEQ multiplex PCR; TCRdb stores in-frame clones only, minus some. The sample contains more than 15,000 clones, more than 70% of which appear only once. Material for sequencing was CD4+ T cells from PBMCs, cultured in vitro. These receptors originate from a human donor in good health.

The DNA for the CDR3 is TGTGCCAGCAGCTTGCGGGGCGGGGGAACCGGGGAGCTGTTTTTT. Translated, it gives CASSLRGGGTGELFF. The chain uses TRBV7-8 and TRBJ2-2, with 7 bases that match TRBD2. This CDR3 contains 15 residues. Unmatched junction bases numbered 6, after V lost 3 bases and J lost 5 bases. CDR1 is SGHVS and CDR2 is FQNEAQ in the germline V gene.

This rearrangement joins TRBV5-5 to TRBJ2-7; the D is unclear. The CDR3 is 16 residues long. V was cut by 0 bases and J by 0 bases, with 13 bases left in between. Germline CDR1 is SGHKS and CDR2 is YYEKEE (reference sequence). CDR3 loop: CASSLVWPITSYEQYF. In DNA, the CDR3 is TGTGCCAGCAGCTTGGTGTGGCCGATAACCTCCTACGAGCAGTACTTC.

The CDR3 loop reads CASSYSRTGNEKLFF. CDR3 nucleotide sequence: TGTGCCAGCAGTTACTCGAGGACGGGAAATGAAAAACTGTTTTTT. This chain joins TRBV6-5 and TRBJ1-4, with D hard to call. CDR1 and CDR2 (germline): MNHEY, SVGAGI. The CDR3 covers 15 residues. V was clipped by 0 bases and J by 5 bases, with 10 bases between them.

V is TRBV6-1 and J is TRBJ2-7; either TRBD1 or TRBD2 may supply D (5 bases each). Germline V gene sequence: CDR1 MNHNS, CDR2 SASEGT. This CDR3 has 16 amino acids. Trimming took off 0 bases at V and 0 bases at J, with 12 bases between the two ends. The CDR3 coding sequence is TGTGCCAGCAGTGAAGCGGAGAGGGGAAACTCCTACGAGCAGTACTTC. Amino acid sequence: CASSEAERGNSYEQYF.

The rearrangement uses TRBV7-9 and TRBJ2-5, with D unclear. CDR3 size: 15 residues. The V end lost 5 bases, the J end lost 5 bases, and 18 bases lay between the germline ends. Per the germline V gene, CDR1 is SEHNR and CDR2 is FQNEAQ (reference sequence). CDR3 in amino acids: CASSPRRTVYETQYF. CDR3 sequence (DNA): TGTGCCAGCAGCCCCCGTAGAACGGTATACGAGACCCAGTACTTC. The whole variable domain, remainder taken from reference TRBV7-9 and TRBJ2-5, is DTGVSQNPRHKITKRGQNVTFRCDPISEHNRLYWYRQTLGQGPEFLTYFQNEAQLEKSRLLSDRFSAERPKGSFSTLEIQRTEQGDSAMYLCASSPRRTVYETQYFGPGTRLLVL.

The chain uses TRBV19 and TRBJ2-6, with TRBD2 matching 12 bases. The trim removed 10 bases at V and 2 bases at J, leaving 27 bases unmatched. The CDR3 is 23 residues long. The germline CDR1 and CDR2 sequences are LNHDA and SQIVND (reference sequence). The CDR3 DNA sequence: TGTGCCACCTACCTGGACAGAACCTTTTTACGACTAGCGGGAGAAGCTGGGGCCAACGTCCTGACTTTC. It encodes CATYLDRTFLRLAGEAGANVLTF.

The chain has TRBV6-4 and TRBJ2-2; TRBD1 matches 7 bases. CDR1 and CDR2 from the germline V gene are MRHNA and SNTAGT. CDR3 size: 15 residues. V trimming: 6 bases; J trimming: 4 bases; junction bases outside the gene matches: 8. CDR3 sequence (DNA): TGTGCCAGCAGAGCCAACAGGGGCGGCACCGGGGAGCTGTTTTTT. Encoded protein: CASRANRGGTGELFF.

The chain joins TRBV2 to TRBJ2-1; D possibly matches TRBD1 or TRBD2 (6 bases each). Trimming removed 6 bases from V and 1 base from J, with 10 bases in between. Germline values: CDR1 SNHLY, CDR2 FYNNEI. This CDR3 is 14 amino acids long. CDR3 residues: CASRGGLSYNEQFF. The CDR3 DNA reads as TGTGCCAGCAGAGGGGGGTTGTCCTACAATGAGCAGTTCTTC.

V gene TRBV7-3 combines with J gene TRBJ2-5; 7 nucleotides line up with TRBD2. Germline V gene sequence: CDR1 SGHTA, CDR2 FQGTGA. V lost 4 bases, J lost 5 bases, and 10 bases stayed unmatched. This CDR3 has 15 amino acids. In DNA, the CDR3 is TGTGCCAGCAGCTCTACGGCGGGGAGGGAGGAGACCCAGTACTTC. This codes for CASSSTAGREETQYF. The full variable domain, with the rest looked up from reference TRBV7-3 and TRBJ2-5, is GAGVSQTPSNKVTEKGKYVELRCDPISGHTALYWYRQSLGQGPEFLIYFQGTGAADDSGLPNDRFFAVRPEGSVSTLKIQRTERGDSAVYLCASSSTAGREETQYFGPGTRLLVL.

Only one count was recorded for this clone. V gene TRBV19 combines with J gene TRBJ2-3, with no clear D. Germline V lookup: CDR1 LNHDA, CDR2 SQIVND (reference sequence). Trimming shortened V by 4 bases and J by 2 bases, and 1 base separated the two germline ends. The CDR3 is 11 amino acids. This CDR3 is CASSTTDTQYF. The CDR3 bases are TGTGCCAGTAGTACCACAGATACGCAGTATTTT.

The chain links TRBV5-6 to TRBJ2-3; D is unresolved. The CDR3 loop spans 13 amino acids. V was pared by 5 bases and J by 8 bases, with 15 bases between. From germline, CDR1 is SGHDT and CDR2 YYEEEE. CDR3 nucleotide sequence: TGTGCCAGCAGGGTCGGTTCTACCCCTACGCAGTATTTT. Translating it yields CASRVGSTPTQYF.

This clone appeared a single time. J is TRBJ1-6 and V is TRBV6-5, with 7 positions matching TRBD1. With 6 bases clipped from V and 10 bases from J, the junction kept 9 bases outside the gene matches. Per the germline V gene, CDR1 is MNHEY and CDR2 is SVGAGI. The CDR3 totals 14 residues. CDR3 nucleotides: TGTGCCAGCAGGATCAGGGGGGAGGGGTCACCCCTCCACTTT. This translates into CASRIRGEGSPLHF.

This clone was observed a handful of times. The chain has TRBV29-1 and TRBJ2-1; 7 bases align to TRBD1. With V trimmed by 6 bases and J by 5 bases, 7 bases remained unmatched. The CDR3 length is 13 residues. Germline lookup yields CDR1 SQVTM and CDR2 ANQGSEA. The CDR3 nucleotides read TGCAGCGTCCTGACAGGGCGGCACAATGAGCAGTTCTTC. This gives the protein CSVLTGRHNEQFF.

The sample holds one count of this clone. The chain combines TRBV2 with TRBJ1-5; TRBD1 agrees at 10 bases. With 1 base clipped from V and 4 bases from J, the junction kept 1 base outside the gene matches. In germline, CDR1 is SNHLY, CDR2 FYNNEI. The CDR3 length is 15 residues. This CDR3 is CASSEEGQGNQPQHF. In DNA, the CDR3 is TGTGCCAGCAGTGAAGAGGGACAGGGGAATCAGCCCCAGCATTTT.

The CDR3 DNA sequence: TGCGCCAGCAGACCCCGGACAAGTAGCTACGAGCAGTACTTC. It translates to CASRPRTSSYEQYF. J is TRBJ2-7 and V is TRBV5-1, with D perhaps matching TRBD1 (5 bases). Looked up from germline, CDR1 is SGHRS and CDR2 is YFSETQ. Trimming removed 5 bases from V and 3 bases from J, with 15 bases in between. The CDR3 totals 14 residues.

This chain joins TRBV6-5 and TRBJ2-7; TRBD1 might be the D (5 bases). The CDR3 loop spans 15 amino acids. Trimming took 7 bases from V and 3 from J, leaving 19 bases between them. Germline CDR1 MNHEY, CDR2 SVGAGI. The CDR3 DNA reads TGTGCCAGCACAAGGGGTTACAGCTTAAACTACGAGCAGTACTTC. Translating it yields CASTRGYSLNYEQYF.

The rearrangement joins TRBV2 to TRBJ2-1; TRBD1 agrees at 7 bases. J was trimmed by 6 bases and V by 5 bases; bases with no gene match: 4. CDR1 and CDR2 (germline): SNHLY, FYNNEI. The CDR3 spans 13 residues. The CDR3 DNA reads as TGTGCCAGCAGTCTGTCAGGGGGCAATGAGCAGTTCTTC. It codes for CASSLSGGNEQFF.

This clone appeared a single time. The genes are TRBV9 and TRBJ2-3; D possibly corresponds to TRBD2 (5 bases). CDR1 and CDR2 from the germline V gene are SGDLS and YYNGEE. Trimming took 2 bases from V and 4 from J, leaving 8 bases between them. The CDR3 loop spans 13 amino acids. For the CDR3, the DNA is TGTGCCAGCAGCGTGACACTAGCAGATACGCAGTATTTT. Amino acids: CASSVTLADTQYF.

The chain joins TRBV19 to TRBJ1-2; possible D gene TRBD1, 5 bases. The CDR3 covers 15 residues. V was cut by 2 bases and J by 4 bases, with 14 bases left in between. Germline V gene data show CDR1 as LNHDA and CDR2 as SQIVND (reference sequence). This chain's CDR3 is CASSILPQGGYGYTF. Written as DNA, the CDR3 is TGTGCCAGTAGTATACTTCCCCAGGGCGGCTATGGCTACACCTTC.

The rearrangement links TRBV2 to TRBJ1-5; possible D gene TRBD1, 6 bases. V gave up 4 bases and J gave up 5 bases, with 12 bases separating them. This CDR3 is 14 amino acids long. Germline CDR1 reads SNHLY; CDR2 reads FYNNEI. The CDR3 DNA reads as TGTGCCAGCAGTGTACAGGGTGGGGATCAGCCCCAGCATTTT. Translated: CASSVQGGDQPQHF. Combining the CDR3 with reference TRBV2 and TRBJ1-5 gives the whole variable domain EPEVTQTPSHQVTQMGQEVILRCVPISNHLYFYWYRQILGQKVEFLVSFYNNEISEKSEIFDDQFSVERPDGSNFTLKIRSTKLEDSAMYFCASSVQGGDQPQHFGDGTRLSIL.

The rearrangement joins TRBV21-1 to TRBJ1-4. TRBV21-1 is recorded as a pseudogene. The CDR3 is 16 residues long. In DNA form, the CDR3 reads TGTGCCAGCAGCAAAATGGTGGAAAGGGTGACTGAAAAACTGTTTTTT. Encoded protein: CASSKMVERVTEKLFF.

The rearrangement links TRBV4-1 to TRBJ1-3; 7 bases line up with TRBD1. This CDR3 region has 20 residues. After removal of 4 bases from V and 4 bases from J, the junction contained 22 bases not matched to a gene. Germline assignment: CDR1 MGHRA and CDR2 YSYEKL. The CDR3 DNA follows: TGCGCCAGCAGCCCCCAGGGGACAGTCCGTTTGAACCTTGGAGGAAACACCATATATTTT. The encoded protein is CASSPQGTVRLNLGGNTIYF.

This chain connects TRBV18 to TRBJ1-1, with D hard to call. Germline V gene data show CDR1 as KGHSH and CDR2 as LQKENI. Deletions cut 2 bases from V and 0 bases from J, with 7 bases between. The CDR3 consists of 14 residues. CDR3 residues: CASSPISMNTEAFF. CDR3 nucleotides: TGTGCCAGCTCACCAATTTCCATGAACACTGAAGCTTTCTTT.

This clone was counted once. The chain combines TRBV12-3 or TRBV12-4 with TRBJ2-1; D remains ambiguous. The CDR3 is 13 amino acids. V was pared by 3 bases and J by 6 bases, with 9 bases between. The CDR3 sequence: CASSLRRFNEQFF. CDR3 nucleotides: TGTGCCAGCAGTTTGCGGCGCTTCAATGAGCAGTTCTTC.

The chain recombines TRBV20-1 with TRBJ2-3, with 9 bases lining up with TRBD2. The V gene end was trimmed by 3 bases and the J gene end by 2 bases; junction bases not matched to a gene: 9. The V gene's germline CDR1 is DFQATT and CDR2 SNEGSKA (reference sequence). The CDR3 runs 16 residues. The DNA of the CDR3 is TGCAGTGCTAGTCGGCTCGGACTAGCGTCCACAGATACGCAGTATTTT. This gives the protein CSASRLGLASTDTQYF.

The chain recombines TRBV27 with TRBJ1-1; maybe TRBD1 (6 bases). Trimming shortened V by 6 bases and J by 4 bases, and 18 bases separated the two germline ends. The CDR3 loop spans 15 amino acids. Germline V gives CDR1 MNHEY, CDR2 SMNVEV (reference sequence). The CDR3 coding sequence is TGTGCCAGCAGCCGGGACGGGGAGGGGGGCACTGAAGCTTTCTTT. This codes for CASSRDGEGGTEAFF.

The chain employs TRBV30 and TRBJ2-7, with D hard to call. Trimming stripped 0 bases from V and 4 bases from J, with 7 bases between. Germline assignment: CDR1 GTSNPN and CDR2 SVGIG (reference sequence). CDR3 length: 12 amino acids. CDR3 loop: CAWSVMGYEQYF. The CDR3 DNA reads TGTGCCTGGAGTGTAATGGGGTACGAGCAGTACTTC.

V usage is TRBV12-3 or TRBV12-4 and J usage is TRBJ1-1, with D perhaps TRBD1 (5 bases). Trimming cost V 3 bases and J 6 bases, with 11 bases left between them. The CDR3 has 13 amino acids. CDR3 coding DNA: TGTGCCAGCAGTTTGTCAGGGACCGCTGAAGCTTTCTTT. Translated: CASSLSGTAEAFF.

The rearrangement uses TRBV30 and TRBJ2-6; TRBD2 is a possible D gene (6 bases). V lost 1 base and J lost 1, with 11 bases in between. The CDR3 covers 16 residues. Germline values: CDR1 GTSNPN, CDR2 SVGIG (reference sequence). CDR3 in amino acids: CAWSGRARSGANVLTF. Written as DNA, the CDR3 is TGTGCCTGGAGTGGGAGGGCACGTTCTGGGGCCAACGTCCTGACTTTC.